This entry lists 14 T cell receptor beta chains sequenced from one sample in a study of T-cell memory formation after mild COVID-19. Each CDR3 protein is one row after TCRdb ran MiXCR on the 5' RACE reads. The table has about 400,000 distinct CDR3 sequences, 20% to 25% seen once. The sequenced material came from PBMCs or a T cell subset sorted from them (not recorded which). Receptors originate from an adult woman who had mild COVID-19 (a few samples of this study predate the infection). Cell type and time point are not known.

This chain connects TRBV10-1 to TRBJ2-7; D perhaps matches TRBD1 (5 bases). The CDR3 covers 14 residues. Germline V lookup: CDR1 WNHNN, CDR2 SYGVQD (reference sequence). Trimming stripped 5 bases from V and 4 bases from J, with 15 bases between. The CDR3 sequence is CASSPGPGGYEQYF. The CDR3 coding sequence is TGCGCCAGCAGTCCAGGGCCGGGCGGATACGAGCAGTACTTC.

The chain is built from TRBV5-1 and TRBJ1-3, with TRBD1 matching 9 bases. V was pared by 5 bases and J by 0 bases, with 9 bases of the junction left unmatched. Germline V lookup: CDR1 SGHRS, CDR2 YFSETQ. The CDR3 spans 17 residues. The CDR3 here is CASRLTGGSSSGNTIYF. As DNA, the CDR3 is TGCGCCAGCAGGTTGACAGGGGGTTCTAGCTCTGGAAACACCATATATTTT.

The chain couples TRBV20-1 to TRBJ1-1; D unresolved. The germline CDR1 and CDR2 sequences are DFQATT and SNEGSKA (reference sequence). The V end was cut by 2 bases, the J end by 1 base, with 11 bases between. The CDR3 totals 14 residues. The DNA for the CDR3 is TGCAGTGCTAGAACGGGGATAAGGAACACTGAAGCTTTCTTT. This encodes CSARTGIRNTEAFF.

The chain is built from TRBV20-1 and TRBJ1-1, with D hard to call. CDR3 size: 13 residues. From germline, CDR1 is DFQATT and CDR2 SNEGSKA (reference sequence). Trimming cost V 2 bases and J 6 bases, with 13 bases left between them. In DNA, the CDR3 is TGCAGTGCTAGAAGCCAGGTAGACGCTGAAGCTTTCTTT. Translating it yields CSARSQVDAEAFF.

CDR3 sequence reads: CASSPRQGPADTQYF. CDR3 coding DNA: TGCGCCAGCAGCCCAAGACAGGGCCCCGCAGATACGCAGTATTTT. This chain joins TRBV5-1 and TRBJ2-3, with 7 bases lining up with TRBD1. Trimming cost V 4 bases and J 4 bases; bases outside gene matches: 9. Germline V gene lookup returns CDR1 SGHRS and CDR2 YFSETQ. CDR3 length: 15 amino acids.

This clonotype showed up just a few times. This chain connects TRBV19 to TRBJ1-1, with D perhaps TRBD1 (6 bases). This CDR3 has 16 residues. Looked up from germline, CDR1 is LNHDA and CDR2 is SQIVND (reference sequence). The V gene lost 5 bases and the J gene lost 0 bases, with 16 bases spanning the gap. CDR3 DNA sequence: TGTGCCAGTAGTCGCGGGGTGGGGGCGATGAACACTGAAGCTTTCTTT. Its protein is CASSRGVGAMNTEAFF.

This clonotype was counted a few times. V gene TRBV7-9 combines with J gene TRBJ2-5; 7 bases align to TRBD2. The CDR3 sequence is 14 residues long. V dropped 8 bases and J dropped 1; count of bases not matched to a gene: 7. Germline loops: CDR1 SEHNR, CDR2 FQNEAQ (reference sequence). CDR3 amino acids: CASLASGGQETQYF. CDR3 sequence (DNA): TGTGCCAGCTTGGCATCGGGGGGCCAAGAGACCCAGTACTTC. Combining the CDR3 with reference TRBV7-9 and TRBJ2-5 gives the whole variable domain DTGVSQNPRHKITKRGQNVTFRCDPISEHNRLYWYRQTLGQGPEFLTYFQNEAQLEKSRLLSDRFSAERPKGSFSTLEIQRTEQGDSAMYLCASLASGGQETQYFGPGTRLLVL.

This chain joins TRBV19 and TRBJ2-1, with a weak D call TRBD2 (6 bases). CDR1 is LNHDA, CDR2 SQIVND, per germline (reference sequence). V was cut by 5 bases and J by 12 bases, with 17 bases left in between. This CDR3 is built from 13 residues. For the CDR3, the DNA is TGTGCCAGTAGTGGGGACCTCCGGGGAGGGCAGTTCTTC. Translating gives CASSGDLRGGQFF.

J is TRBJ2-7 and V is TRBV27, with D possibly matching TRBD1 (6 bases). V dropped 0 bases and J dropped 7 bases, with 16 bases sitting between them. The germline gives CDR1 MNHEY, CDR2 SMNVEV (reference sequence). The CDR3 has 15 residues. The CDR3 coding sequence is TGTGCCAGCAGTTTATCCCCGCGAAGGACAGCAGAGCAGTACTTC. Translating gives CASSLSPRRTAEQYF.

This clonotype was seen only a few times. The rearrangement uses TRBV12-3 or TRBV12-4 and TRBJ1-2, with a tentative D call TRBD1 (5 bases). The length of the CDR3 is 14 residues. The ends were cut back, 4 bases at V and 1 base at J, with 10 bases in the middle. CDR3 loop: CASSSAGGNYGYTF. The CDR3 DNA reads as TGTGCCAGCAGTTCGGCGGGGGGTAACTATGGCTACACCTTC.

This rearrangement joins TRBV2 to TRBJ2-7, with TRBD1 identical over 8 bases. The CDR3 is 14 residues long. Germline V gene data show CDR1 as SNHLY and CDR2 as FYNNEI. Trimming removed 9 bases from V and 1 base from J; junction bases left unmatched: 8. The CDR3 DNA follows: TGTGCCAGTATCCGGGACAGGTCGTCCTACGAGCAGTACTTC. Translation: CASIRDRSSYEQYF.

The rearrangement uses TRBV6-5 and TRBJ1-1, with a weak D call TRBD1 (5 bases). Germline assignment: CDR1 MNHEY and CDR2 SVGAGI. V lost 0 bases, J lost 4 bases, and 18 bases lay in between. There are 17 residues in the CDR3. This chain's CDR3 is CASSYSGRTSGGTEAFF. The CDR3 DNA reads TGTGCCAGCAGTTACTCCGGGAGGACCTCTGGGGGCACTGAAGCTTTCTTT.

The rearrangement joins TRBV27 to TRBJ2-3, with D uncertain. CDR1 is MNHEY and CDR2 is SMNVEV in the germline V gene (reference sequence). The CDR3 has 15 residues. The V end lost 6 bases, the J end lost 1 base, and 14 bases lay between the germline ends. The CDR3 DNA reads TGTGCCAGCAGGCCTGGTCGCCGGGGCACAGATACGCAGTATTTT. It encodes CASRPGRRGTDTQYF.

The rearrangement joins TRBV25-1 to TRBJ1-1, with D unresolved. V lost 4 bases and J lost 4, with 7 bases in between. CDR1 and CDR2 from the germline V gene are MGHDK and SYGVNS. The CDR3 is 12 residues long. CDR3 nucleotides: TGTGCCAGCAGTGGCAGGATCACTGAAGCTTTCTTT. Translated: CASSGRITEAFF.